Below, 8 T cell receptor beta chains from the same sample are listed, as sequenced in a study of T cell responses to AZD1222 COVID-19 vaccine. Repertoires were generated with immunoSEQ multiplex PCR, while TCRdb's copy carries only in-frame clones and drops some. The sample contains approximately 110,000 clones, around 87% of which appear only once. Material: peripheral blood, obtained 28 days after the second AZD1222 dose. These receptors were obtained from an adult who received the AZD1222 COVID-19 vaccine.

The chain couples TRBV7-3 to TRBJ2-2; 10 nucleotides agree with TRBD2. The length of the CDR3 is 19 residues. V lost 5 bases to trimming and J lost 5 bases; unmatched junction nucleotides: 17. Germline-derived CDR1 and CDR2 are SGHTA and FQGTGA. The CDR3 protein is CASSPWTSGNLPDTGELFF. The CDR3, as DNA: TGTGCCAGCAGCCCCTGGACTAGCGGAAACCTTCCGGATACCGGGGAGCTGTTTTTT.

Comments on this clone: Other DNA sequences from this sample encode an identical CDR3 as well. This sequence joins TRBV19 and TRBJ1-2; possibly TRBD1 for D (5 bases). The germline V and J ends were trimmed by 4 bases and 6 bases, with 12 bases remaining between them. The CDR3 spans 13 residues. Germline CDR1 and CDR2: LNHDA and SQIVND (reference sequence). The CDR3 protein is CASSTRQGDGYTF. The CDR3 DNA reads TGTGCCAGTAGTACCCGGCAGGGTGATGGCTACACCTTC.

This clone was detected once. The CDR3 loop is CASSPLRGGGTDTQYF. The CDR3 DNA sequence: TGTGCCAGCAGCCCTCTGAGGGGGGGCGGCACAGATACGCAGTATTTT. The rearrangement uses TRBV3-1 (or the pseudogene TRBV3-2) and TRBJ2-3, with D tentatively TRBD2 (7 bases). Germline V gene data show CDR1 as LGHDT and CDR2 as YNNKEL (reference sequence). Trimming stripped 4 bases from V and 1 base from J, with 15 bases between. The CDR3 consists of 16 residues.

The chain links TRBV30 to TRBJ1-6, with TRBD1 identical over 10 bases. The V gene end was trimmed by 4 bases and the J gene end by 0 bases; junction bases not matched to a gene: 12. Germline CDR1 reads GTSNPN; CDR2 reads SVGIG (reference sequence). There are 19 residues in the CDR3. The CDR3 region has the DNA TGTGCCTGGACCCCAATGGGACAGGGGCCAAGCTCCTATAATTCACCCCTCCACTTT. Its protein product is CAWTPMGQGPSSYNSPLHF. The full variable domain, with the rest looked up from reference TRBV30 and TRBJ1-6, is SQTIHQWPATLVQPVGSPLSLECTVEGTSNPNLYWYRQAAGRGLQLLFYSVGIGQISSEVPQNLSASRPQDRQFILSSKKLLLSDSGFYLCAWTPMGQGPSSYNSPLHFGNGTRLTVT.

Sample share makes this clone medium-sized. This chain joins TRBV4-1 and TRBJ2-3; either TRBD1 or TRBD2 may supply D (6 bases each). The CDR3 sequence is 15 residues long. CDR1 is MGHRA and CDR2 is YSYEKL in the germline V gene. Trimming removed 4 bases from V and 5 bases from J, with 16 bases in between. As DNA, the CDR3 is TGCGCCAGCAGCCCAGAAGAGGGGGGCGGAGATACGCAGTATTTT. Amino acid sequence: CASSPEEGGGDTQYF.

The chain is built from TRBV18 and TRBJ1-2; a possible D gene is TRBD1 (6 bases). The length of the CDR3 is 14 residues. V gave up 3 bases and J gave up 6 bases, with 14 bases separating them. Looked up from germline, CDR1 is KGHSH and CDR2 is LQKENI. The CDR3 coding sequence is TGTGCCAGCTCACCGAGGGGGTCTGGCGATGGCTACACCTTC. It is translated as CASSPRGSGDGYTF.

The sample holds a few counts of this clone. J is TRBJ2-7 and V is TRBV7-2, with a weak D call TRBD1 (6 bases). CDR1 is SGHTA and CDR2 is FQGNSA in the germline V gene. The CDR3 loop spans 13 amino acids. V gave up 6 bases and J gave up 4 bases, with 13 bases separating them. CDR3 DNA: TGTGCCAGCAGTCCGTTTACAGGGTACGAGCAGTACTTC. Translating gives CASSPFTGYEQYF.

This clone was counted once. V is TRBV5-4 and J is TRBJ1-2; D not certain. Trimming pared 1 base from V and 7 bases from J, leaving 14 bases between. CDR3 size: 14 residues. Germline V CDR1 and CDR2: SGHNT, YYREEE (reference sequence). The CDR3, as DNA: TGTGCCAGCAGCTTGCCTCGGGCCGAGGCTGGCTACACCTTC. Translation: CASSLPRAEAGYTF. Using reference TRBV5-4 and TRBJ1-2 for the parts outside the CDR3, the full variable domain is ETGVTQSPTHLIKTRGQQVTLRCSSQSGHNTVSWYQQALGQGPQFIFQYYREEENGRGNFPPRFSGLQFPNYSSELNVNALELDDSALYLCASSLPRAEAGYTFGSGTRLTVV.